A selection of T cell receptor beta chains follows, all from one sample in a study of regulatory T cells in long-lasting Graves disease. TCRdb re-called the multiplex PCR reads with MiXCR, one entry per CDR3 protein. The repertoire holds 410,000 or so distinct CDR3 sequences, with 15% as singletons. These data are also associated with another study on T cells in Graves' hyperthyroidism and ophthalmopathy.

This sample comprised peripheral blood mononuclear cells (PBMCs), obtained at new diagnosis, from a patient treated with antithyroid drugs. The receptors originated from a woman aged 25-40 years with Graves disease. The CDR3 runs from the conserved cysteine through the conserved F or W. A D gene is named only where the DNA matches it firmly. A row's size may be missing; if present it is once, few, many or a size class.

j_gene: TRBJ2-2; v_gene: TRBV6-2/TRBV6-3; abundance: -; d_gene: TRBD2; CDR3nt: TGTGCCAGCAGTGAAGCTGACGGGAGGGCCCAATTCGCGAACACCGGGGAGCTGTTTTTT; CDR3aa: CASSEADGRAQFANTGELFF
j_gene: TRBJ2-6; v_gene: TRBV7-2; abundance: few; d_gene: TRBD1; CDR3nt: TGTGCCAGCAGCTTAGCTTCCGGGACAGGGGCCCAAGGGGCCAACGTCCTGGCTTTC; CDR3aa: CASSLASGTGAQGANVLAF
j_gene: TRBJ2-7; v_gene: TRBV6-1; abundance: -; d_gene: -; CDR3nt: TGTGCCAGCAGCCCTAAAAGGTATCAGACTTCCTACGAGCAGTACTTC; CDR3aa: CASSPKRYQTSYEQYF
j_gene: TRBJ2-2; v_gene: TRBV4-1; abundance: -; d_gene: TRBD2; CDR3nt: TGCGCCAGCAGCCCGCTTGGGACTAGCGGGAGGGACACCGGGGAGCTGTTTTTT; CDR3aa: CASSPLGTSGRDTGELFF
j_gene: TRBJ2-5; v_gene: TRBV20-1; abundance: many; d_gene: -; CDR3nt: TGCAGTGCTAGAGATGACTTTATTGAGACCCAGTACTTC; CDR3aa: CSARDDFIETQYF
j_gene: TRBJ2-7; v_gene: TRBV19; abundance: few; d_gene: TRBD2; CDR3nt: TGTGCCAGTAGTATAGCAGCGGGGGAGCAGTACTTC; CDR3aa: CASSIAAGEQYF
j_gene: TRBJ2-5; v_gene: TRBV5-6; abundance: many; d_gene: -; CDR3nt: TGTGCCAGCAGCTCGCCTACCCCGAGGGAGACCCAGTACTTC; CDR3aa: CASSSPTPRETQYF
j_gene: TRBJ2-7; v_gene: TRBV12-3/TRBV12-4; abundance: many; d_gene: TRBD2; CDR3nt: TGTGCCAGCAGTTCCCCTAGCGGGGGCCTGCAGGGCGAGCAGTACTTC; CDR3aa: CASSSPSGGLQGEQYF
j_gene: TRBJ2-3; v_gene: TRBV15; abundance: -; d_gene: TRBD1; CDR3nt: TGTGCCACCAGCGGGGACAGGGGCACAGATACGCAGTATTTT; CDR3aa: CATSGDRGTDTQYF
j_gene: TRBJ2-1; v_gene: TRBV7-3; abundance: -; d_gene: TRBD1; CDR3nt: TGTGCCAGCAGCTTAACAGGGACAGGTAATAGGTACAATGAGCAGTTCTTC; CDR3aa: CASSLTGTGNRYNEQFF
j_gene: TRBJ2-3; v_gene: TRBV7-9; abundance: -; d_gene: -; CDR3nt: TGTGCCAGCAGTCCTGCAGGGTGGGGCACAGATACGCAGTATTTT; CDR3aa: CASSPAGWGTDTQYF
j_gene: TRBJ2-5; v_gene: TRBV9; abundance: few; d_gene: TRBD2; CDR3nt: TGTGCCAGCAGCGTAGATGCGGGAGGGGTACAAGAGACCCAGTACTTC; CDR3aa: CASSVDAGGVQETQYF
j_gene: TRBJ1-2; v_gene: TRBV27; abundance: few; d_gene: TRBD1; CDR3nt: TGTGCCAGCAGTCAGAGACAGGGGGTAAGCTACACCTTC; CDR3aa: CASSQRQGVSYTF
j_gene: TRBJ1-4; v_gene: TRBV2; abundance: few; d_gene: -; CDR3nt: TGTGCCAGCAATTTTGGTAGGGAGGCCCAACTGTTTTTT; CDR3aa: CASNFGREAQLFF
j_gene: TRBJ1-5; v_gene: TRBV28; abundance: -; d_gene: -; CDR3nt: TGTGCCAGCAGTTTATTCGGCAGAACTAGCAATCAGCCCCAGCATTTT; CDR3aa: CASSLFGRTSNQPQHF
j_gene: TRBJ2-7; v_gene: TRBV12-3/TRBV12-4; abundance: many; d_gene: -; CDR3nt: TGTGCCAGCAGTTTGGGACGTCCGAACGAGCAGTACTTC; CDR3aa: CASSLGRPNEQYF
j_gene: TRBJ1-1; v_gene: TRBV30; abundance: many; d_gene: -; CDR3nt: TGTGCCTGGAGTCCCTCCTTAGGGGCGAAAACTGAAGCTTTCTTT; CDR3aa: CAWSPSLGAKTEAFF
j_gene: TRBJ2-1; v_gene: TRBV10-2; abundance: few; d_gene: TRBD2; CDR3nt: TGCGCCAGCAGTTTAGCCGGGACTAGCTGGGACAATGAGCAGTTCTTC; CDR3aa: CASSLAGTSWDNEQFF
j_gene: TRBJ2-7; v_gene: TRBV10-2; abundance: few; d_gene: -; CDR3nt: TGCGCCAGCAGGGACCAGACCTACGAGCAGTACTTC; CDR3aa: CASRDQTYEQYF
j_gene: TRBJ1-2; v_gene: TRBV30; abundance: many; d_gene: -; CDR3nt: TGTGCCTGGAGTGTAGTTCGAGGGGATGGCTACACCTTC; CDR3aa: CAWSVVRGDGYTF
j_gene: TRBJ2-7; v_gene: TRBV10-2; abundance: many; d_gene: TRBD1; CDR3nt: TGCGCCAGCAGTGCACCGGGACAGGGGGCTTACGAGCAGTACTTC; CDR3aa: CASSAPGQGAYEQYF
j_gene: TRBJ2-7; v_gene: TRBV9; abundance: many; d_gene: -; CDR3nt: TGTGCCAGCAGCGTAGGGTCTCTGGAGCTCTACGAGCAGTACTTC; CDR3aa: CASSVGSLELYEQYF
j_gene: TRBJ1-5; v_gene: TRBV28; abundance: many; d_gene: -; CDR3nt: TGTGCCAGCACCCTCCGGGGTCAGCCCCAGCATTTT; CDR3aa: CASTLRGQPQHF
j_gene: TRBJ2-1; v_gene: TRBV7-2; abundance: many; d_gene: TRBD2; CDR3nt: TGTGCCAGCAGCTTAGGGTTGGCTAGCGGTCTAATGGGCCCTGAGCAGTTCTTC; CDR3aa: CASSLGLASGLMGPEQFF
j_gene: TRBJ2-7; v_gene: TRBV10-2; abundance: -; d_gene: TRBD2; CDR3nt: TGCGCCAGCAGTGAAGGCTCTAGCGGGAGGGCCGTCGAGCAGTACTTC; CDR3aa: CASSEGSSGRAVEQYF
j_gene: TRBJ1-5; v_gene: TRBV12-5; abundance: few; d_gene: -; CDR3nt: TGTGCTAGTGGCTTCGATCAGCCCCAGCATTTT; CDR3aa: CASGFDQPQHF
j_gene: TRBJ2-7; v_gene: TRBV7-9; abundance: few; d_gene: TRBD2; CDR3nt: TGTGCCAGCAGCTTAGCGGCGGGGGGGAGTGAGCAGTACTTC; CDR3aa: CASSLAAGGSEQYF
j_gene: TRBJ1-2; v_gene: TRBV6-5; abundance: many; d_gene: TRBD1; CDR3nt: TGTGCCAGCAGTTACGAACGGGACAGGGATAGAGATGGCTACACCTTC; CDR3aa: CASSYERDRDRDGYTF
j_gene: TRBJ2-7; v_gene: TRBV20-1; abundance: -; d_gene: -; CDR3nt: TGCAGTGCTAGAGATCGTTCAGGAAATGACTACGAGCAGTACTTC; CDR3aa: CSARDRSGNDYEQYF
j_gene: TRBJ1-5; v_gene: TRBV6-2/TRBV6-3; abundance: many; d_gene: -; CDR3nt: TGTGCCAGCAGTCCACGTCAGGGTCAGCGCAATCAGCCCCAGCATTTT; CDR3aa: CASSPRQGQRNQPQHF
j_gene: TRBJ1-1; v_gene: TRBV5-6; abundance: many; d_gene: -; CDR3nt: TGTGCCAGCAGCTCCGAGCTGGGTGGCACTGAAGCTTTCTTT; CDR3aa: CASSSELGGTEAFF
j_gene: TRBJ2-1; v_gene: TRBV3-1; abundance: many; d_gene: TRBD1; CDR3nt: TGTGCCAGCAGCCTCATGACAGGGTATGTAGGCAATGAGCAGTTCTTC; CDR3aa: CASSLMTGYVGNEQFF
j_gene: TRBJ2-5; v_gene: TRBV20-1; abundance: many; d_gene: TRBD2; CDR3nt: TGCAGCGCCCTAACTAGCGGGAGGGCTCAGACCCAGTACTTC; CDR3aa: CSALTSGRAQTQYF
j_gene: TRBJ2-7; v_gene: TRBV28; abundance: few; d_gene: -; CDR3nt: TGTGCCAGCAGTCCCTCGCCACGATCCTACGAGCAGTACTTC; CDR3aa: CASSPSPRSYEQYF
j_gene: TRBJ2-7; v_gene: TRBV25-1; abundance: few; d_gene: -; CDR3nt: TGTGCCAGCAGAGAAACAGGGAACTCCTACGAGCAGTACTTC; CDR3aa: CASRETGNSYEQYF
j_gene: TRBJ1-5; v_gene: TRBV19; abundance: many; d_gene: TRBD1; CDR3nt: TGTGCCAGCCAGACGACAGGGCGGCTCAATCAGCCCCAGCATTTT; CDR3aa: CASQTTGRLNQPQHF
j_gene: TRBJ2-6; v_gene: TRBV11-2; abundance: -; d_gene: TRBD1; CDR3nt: TGTGCCAGCAGATTAAACGTACAGGGGAGCTCTGGGGCCAACGTCCTGACTTTC; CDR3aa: CASRLNVQGSSGANVLTF
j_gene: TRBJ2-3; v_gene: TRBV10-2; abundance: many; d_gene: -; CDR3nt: TGCGCCAGCAGTGGGCTAGCTGCCACAGATACGCAGTATTTT; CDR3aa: CASSGLAATDTQYF
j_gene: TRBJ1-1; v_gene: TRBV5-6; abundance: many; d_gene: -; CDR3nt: TGTGCCAGCAGCAACAGGGTTGGGACTGAAGCTTTCTTT; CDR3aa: CASSNRVGTEAFF
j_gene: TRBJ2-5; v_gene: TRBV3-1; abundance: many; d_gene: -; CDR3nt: TGTGCCAGCAGCCAAGATTTCGGACCGTCCGTTGAGACCCAGTACTTC; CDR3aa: CASSQDFGPSVETQYF
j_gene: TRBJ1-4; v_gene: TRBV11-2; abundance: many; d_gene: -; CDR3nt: TGTGCCAGCAGCTTAGGGGCAGGGATGAAAGAAAAACTGTTTTTT; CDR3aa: CASSLGAGMKEKLFF
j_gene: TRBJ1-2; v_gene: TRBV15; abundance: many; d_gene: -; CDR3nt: TGTGCCACCAGCTTGGGTCTGGTCGGGACAAACTATGGCTACACCTTC; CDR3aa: CATSLGLVGTNYGYTF
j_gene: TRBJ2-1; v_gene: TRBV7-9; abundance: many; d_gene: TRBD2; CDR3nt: TGTGCCAGCAGCTCGCCGGGACTAGCGGCTTTAAGCTCCTACAATGAGCAGTTCTTC; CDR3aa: CASSSPGLAALSSYNEQFF
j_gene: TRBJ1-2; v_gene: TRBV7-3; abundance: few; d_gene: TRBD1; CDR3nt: TGTGCCAGCAGTCCGGGACAGGGGCTCTTGGGCCACACCTTC; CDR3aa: CASSPGQGLLGHTF
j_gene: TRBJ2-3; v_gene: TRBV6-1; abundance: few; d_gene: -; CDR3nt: TGTGCCAGCAGCCACGGGACTTTCAGCACAGATACGCAGTATTTT; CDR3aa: CASSHGTFSTDTQYF
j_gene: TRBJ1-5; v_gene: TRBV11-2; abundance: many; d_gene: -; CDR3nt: TGTGCCAGCAGCTTCGAGGGTCGCGGCAATCAGCCCCAGCATTTT; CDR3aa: CASSFEGRGNQPQHF
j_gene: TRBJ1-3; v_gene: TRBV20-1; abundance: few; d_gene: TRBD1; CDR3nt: TGCAGTGCTAGAGGGGACAGGGGAAACACCATATATTTT; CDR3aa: CSARGDRGNTIYF
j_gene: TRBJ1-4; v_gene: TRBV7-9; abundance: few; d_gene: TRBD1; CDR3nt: TGTGCCAGCAGCTTCGGGACAGGGAAAAATGAAAAACTGTTTTTT; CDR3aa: CASSFGTGKNEKLFF
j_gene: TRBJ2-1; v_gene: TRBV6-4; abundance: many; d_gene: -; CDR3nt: TGTGCCAGCAGTGGGGGCGACGGCGGGTACAATGAGCAGTTCTTC; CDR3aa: CASSGGDGGYNEQFF
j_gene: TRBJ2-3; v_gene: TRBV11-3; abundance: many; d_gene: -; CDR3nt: TGTGCCAGCAGCTGGATGACCGAGCCCGTCACAGATACGCAGTATTTT; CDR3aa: CASSWMTEPVTDTQYF
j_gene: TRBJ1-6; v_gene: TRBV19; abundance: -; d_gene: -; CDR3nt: TGTGCCAGTAGTTTTGCGGGGTATAATTCACCCCTCCACTTT; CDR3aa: CASSFAGYNSPLHF
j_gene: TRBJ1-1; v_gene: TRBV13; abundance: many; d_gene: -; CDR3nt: TGTGCCAGCAGCCCCGGCCGGGTGGGTACTGAAGCTTTCTTT; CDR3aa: CASSPGRVGTEAFF
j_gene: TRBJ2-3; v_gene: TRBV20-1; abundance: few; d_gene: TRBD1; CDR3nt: TGCAGTCGACAGAAGACAGGGGGCGCGGCAGATACGCAGTATTTT; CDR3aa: CSRQKTGGAADTQYF
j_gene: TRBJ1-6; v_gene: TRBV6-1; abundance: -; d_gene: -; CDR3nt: TGTGCCAGCAACCCTTCCCCGGGGATCTATAATTCACCCCTCCACTTT; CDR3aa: CASNPSPGIYNSPLHF
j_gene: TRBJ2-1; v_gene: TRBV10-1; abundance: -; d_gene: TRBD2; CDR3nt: TGCGCCAGCAGTGAGTCGAGCGGGGGCTCCTACAATGAGCAGTTCTTC; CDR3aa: CASSESSGGSYNEQFF